Listed here are 29 T cell receptor beta chains from one sample, sequenced in a study of T cells expressing NK-cell markers (dated by TCRdb to about 2020). Library construction relied on 5' RACE. Sequencing used an Illumina HiSeq 2000. TCRdb reprocessed the reads; each CDR3 protein sequence makes one entry, and DNA is unavailable. For this sample, the table gives approximately 6,000 distinct CDR3 sequences. 50% to 75% of the sample is held by the ten biggest clonotypes. What was sequenced was blood T cells: a sorted CD56 or NKG2C T cell subset, CD4+ or CD8+ T cells, or bulk PBMC T cells (not recorded which). These receptors came from a young man in good health. Donor details come from another sample of the same person, matched by shared clones.

The chain links TRBV14 to TRBJ1-5. The length of the CDR3 is 15 residues. CDR1 is SGHDN, CDR2 FVKESK, per germline. CDR3 amino acids: CASSRSEVSNQPQHF.

The chain recombines TRBV6-1 with TRBJ2-5. The length of the CDR3 is 14 residues. Germline CDR1 reads MNHNS; CDR2 reads SASEGT. The CDR3 is CASSEGLQGETQYF.

The genes are TRBV10-3 and TRBJ2-3; TCRdb designates TRBD1, a call that cannot be tested without DNA. CDR1 and CDR2 (germline): ENHRY, SYGVKD. This CDR3 is 14 amino acids long. CDR3 loop: CAISTDRVTDTQYF.

V is TRBV20-1 and J is TRBJ1-5; TCRdb designates TRBD1, a call that cannot be tested without DNA. The CDR3 contains 13 residues. Germline V gene data show CDR1 as DFQATT and CDR2 as SNEGSKA (reference sequence). CDR3 sequence reads: CSSSRDRAQPQHF.

The chain links TRBV16 to TRBJ2-1; TCRdb calls TRBD2, which cannot be checked without DNA. Germline V gives CDR1 KGHSY, CDR2 FQNENV. The length of the CDR3 is 16 residues. The CDR3 sequence: CASSQAGAGVSNEQFF.

The chain combines TRBV6-2 or TRBV6-3 with TRBJ2-6. In germline, CDR1 is MNHEY, CDR2 SVGEGT. This CDR3 is built from 15 residues. The CDR3 here is CASSPQGSGANVLTF.

V is TRBV6-5 and J is TRBJ1-2; the D call from TCRdb, TRBD1, cannot be confirmed without DNA. Per germline, CDR1 MNHEY and CDR2 SVGAGI. The CDR3 contains 16 residues. Here the CDR3 reads CASSYWKDNPNYGYTF.

The CDR3 here is CATQYGTGAVYEQYF. The rearrangement uses TRBV2 and TRBJ2-7; lacking DNA, the TRBD1 call made by TCRdb goes unchecked. Germline CDR1 SNHLY, CDR2 FYNNEI. The CDR3 sequence is 15 residues long.

This rearrangement joins TRBV6-4 to TRBJ2-3. The CDR3 contains 13 residues. Germline V gives CDR1 MRHNA, CDR2 SNTAGT. The CDR3 loop is CASSISDTDTQYF.

The chain couples TRBV7-6 to TRBJ2-6; TCRdb's D call of TRBD1 is untestable without DNA. CDR3 size: 18 residues. Germline V CDR1 and CDR2: SGHVS, FNYEAQ. This CDR3 is CASSSSTGRYSGANVLTF.

This chain joins TRBV27 and TRBJ1-1; TCRdb returns TRBD1, unconfirmable since there is no DNA. Germline-derived CDR1 and CDR2 are MNHEY and SMNVEV (reference sequence). The CDR3 runs to 15 residues. Here the CDR3 reads CASSSRGWRNTEAFF.

The chain recombines TRBV6-1 with TRBJ2-6. Per the germline V gene, CDR1 is MNHNS and CDR2 is SASEGT. The length of the CDR3 is 15 residues. This CDR3 reads CASSEVGTGANVLTF.

The CDR3 sequence: CASSYSLAGDYEQYF. This rearrangement joins TRBV6-2 or TRBV6-3 to TRBJ2-7; the D gene TCRdb calls, TRBD2, cannot be checked with no DNA. Germline lookup yields CDR1 MNHEY and CDR2 SVGEGT. The CDR3 has 15 residues.

The rearrangement links TRBV4-1 to TRBJ2-1; TCRdb designates TRBD1, a call that cannot be tested without DNA. Germline-derived CDR1 and CDR2 are MGHRA and YSYEKL. The CDR3 extends over 17 amino acids. The CDR3 sequence is CASSLEWAGSPYNEQFF.

The V call is TRBV2, the J call TRBJ2-2. Germline V gene sequence: CDR1 SNHLY, CDR2 FYNNEI. This CDR3 region has 13 residues. This CDR3 reads CASSGWNAGELFF.

The J gene is TRBJ1-1, the V gene TRBV6-1. The CDR3 has 15 residues. Per the germline V gene, CDR1 is MNHNS and CDR2 is SASEGT. CDR3 in amino acids: CASSEEPTSNTEAFF.

The genes are TRBV6-4 and TRBJ1-1; TCRdb picks TRBD1, but there is no DNA to check that call. From germline, CDR1 is MRHNA and CDR2 SNTAGT. This CDR3 region has 13 residues. This CDR3 reads CASSQGERDEAFF.

The CDR3 is CASIYPGRAHNEQFF. The chain uses TRBV7-9 and TRBJ2-1; TCRdb's D call, TRBD1, is unchecked because there is no DNA. Per the germline V gene, CDR1 is SEHNR and CDR2 is FQNEAQ (reference sequence). There are 15 residues in the CDR3.

The chain is built from TRBV20-1 and TRBJ2-7; TCRdb gives TRBD2 as the D gene, but with no DNA this cannot be confirmed. The germline V gene has CDR1 DFQATT and CDR2 SNEGSKA (reference sequence). CDR3 length: 14 residues. The CDR3: CSASLAGEFYEQYF.

The chain combines TRBV20-1 with TRBJ1-5; TCRdb lists TRBD1, though no DNA is available to test this call. The germline V gene has CDR1 DFQATT and CDR2 SNEGSKA (reference sequence). This CDR3 region has 15 residues. CDR3: CSSRPTGEGNQPQHF.

The J gene is TRBJ2-3, the V gene TRBV6-1; the TCRdb call, TRBD1, lacks DNA for checking. Germline V gene lookup returns CDR1 MNHNS and CDR2 SASEGT. The CDR3 totals 14 residues. The CDR3 sequence: CAGGSDREPDTQYF.

This chain joins TRBV19 and TRBJ2-7; TCRdb lists TRBD1, though no DNA is available to test this call. Germline-derived CDR1 and CDR2 are LNHDA and SQIVND (reference sequence). The CDR3 loop spans 15 amino acids. The CDR3 spells CASSTTGTLTYEQYF. The full variable domain, with the rest looked up from reference TRBV19 and TRBJ2-7, is DGGITQSPKYLFRKEGQNVTLSCEQNLNHDAMYWYRQDPGQGLRLIYYSQIVNDFQKGDIAEGYSVSREKKESFPLTVTSAQKNPTAFYLCASSTTGTLTYEQYFGPGTRLTVT.

The chain has TRBV29-1 and TRBJ2-1. The CDR3 consists of 12 residues. CDR1 and CDR2 from the germline V gene are SQVTM and ANQGSEA. CDR3 in amino acids: CSVDYVGNEQFF.

This chain's CDR3 is CASSDGTNTGELFF. The chain couples TRBV6-4 to TRBJ2-2; the D call of TRBD1 rests on TCRdb alone, since no DNA is present to check it. CDR1 is MRHNA and CDR2 is SNTAGT in the germline V gene. The CDR3 covers 14 residues.

V usage is TRBV6-6 and J usage is TRBJ1-3; TCRdb's assignment of TRBD1 cannot be checked, as there is no DNA. This CDR3 contains 11 residues. Germline CDR1 is MNHNY and CDR2 is SVGAGI (reference sequence). The CDR3: CASRRADTIYF.

The V gene is TRBV25-1, the J gene TRBJ2-3; the D call of TRBD2 rests on TCRdb alone, since no DNA is present to check it. The CDR3 contains 14 residues. The germline V gene encodes CDR1 MGHDK and CDR2 SYGVNS. CDR3: CASRSGRSTDTQYF. The full variable domain, in which reference TRBV25-1 and TRBJ2-3 provide the parts outside the CDR3, is EADIYQTPRYLVIGTGKKITLECSQTMGHDKMYWYQQDPGMELHLIHYSYGVNSTEKGDLSSESTVSRIRTEHFPLTLESARPSHTSQYLCASRSGRSTDTQYFGPGTRLTVL.

This chain connects TRBV28 to TRBJ2-3. CDR1 MDHEN and CDR2 SYDVKM come from the germline V gene. This CDR3 region has 12 residues. This chain's CDR3 is CASSLAADTQYF.

This sequence joins TRBV5-6 and TRBJ2-2; the D call of TRBD1 rests on TCRdb alone, since no DNA is present to check it. The CDR3 covers 15 residues. Germline loops: CDR1 SGHDT, CDR2 YYEEEE. CDR3 loop: CASSVRDPGTGELFF.

CDR3: CASSGAPIGSYNEQFF. The V call is TRBV12-3 or TRBV12-4, the J call TRBJ2-1; TCRdb selects TRBD2, and the lack of DNA leaves this call unchecked. The CDR3 spans 16 residues.